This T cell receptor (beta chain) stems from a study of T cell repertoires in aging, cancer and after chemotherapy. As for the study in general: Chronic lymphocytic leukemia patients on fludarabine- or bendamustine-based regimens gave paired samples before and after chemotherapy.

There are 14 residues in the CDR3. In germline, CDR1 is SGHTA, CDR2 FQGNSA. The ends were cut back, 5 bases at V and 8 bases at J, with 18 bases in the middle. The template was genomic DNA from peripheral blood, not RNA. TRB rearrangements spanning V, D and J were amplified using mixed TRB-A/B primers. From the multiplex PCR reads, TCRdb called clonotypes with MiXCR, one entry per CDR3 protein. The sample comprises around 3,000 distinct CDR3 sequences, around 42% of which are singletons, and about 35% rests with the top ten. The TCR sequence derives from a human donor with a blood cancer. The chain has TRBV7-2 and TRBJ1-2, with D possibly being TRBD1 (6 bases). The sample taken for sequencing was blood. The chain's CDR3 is CASSPRAGGQGYTF. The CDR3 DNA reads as TGTGCCAGCAGCCCGCGAGCGGGGGGGCAAGGCTACACCTTC. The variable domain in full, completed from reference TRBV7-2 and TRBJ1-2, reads GAGVSQSPSNKVTEKGKDVELRCDPISGHTALYWYRQSLGQGLEFLIYFQGNSAPDKSGLPSDRFSAERTGGSVSTLTIQRTQQEDSAVYLCASSPRAGGQGYTFGSGTRLTVV.